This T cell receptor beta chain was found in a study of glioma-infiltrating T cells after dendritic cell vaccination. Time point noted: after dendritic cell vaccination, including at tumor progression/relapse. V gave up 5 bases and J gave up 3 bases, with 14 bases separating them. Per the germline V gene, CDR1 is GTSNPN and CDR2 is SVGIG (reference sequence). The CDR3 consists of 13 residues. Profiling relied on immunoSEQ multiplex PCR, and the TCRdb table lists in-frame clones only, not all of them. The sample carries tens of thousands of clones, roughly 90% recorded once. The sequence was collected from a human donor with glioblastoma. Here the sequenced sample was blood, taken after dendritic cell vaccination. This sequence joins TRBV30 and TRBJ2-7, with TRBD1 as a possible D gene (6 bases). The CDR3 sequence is CAWARTVHYEQYF. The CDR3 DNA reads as TGTGCCTGGGCCCGGACAGTACACTACGAGCAGTACTTC.